The 9 T cell receptor beta chains below were found in one sample sequenced in a study of blood T cells in healthy people across ages (dated by TCRdb to 2015 to 2017). Library construction relied on 5' RACE. This sample was sequenced with an Illumina HiSeq 2500. A second 7 to 11 cycle PCR used a sample-barcoded 5' primer and a J-beta primer mix. TCRdb ran its own pipeline on the public reads, namely fastp trimming at Q25 and MiXCR clone calling, and kept in-frame beta chains. Each entry merges the rows of one CDR3 protein and shows their most common DNA and genes. The sample yields roughly 800,000 distinct CDR3 sequences; around 25% were counted once. More than 8.5% of the sample rests with the top ten. The sample also formed part of further work on T cells of mothers and their children.

What was sequenced was blood. These receptors were obtained from a boy under 18 in good health.

This chain links TRBV11-2 with TRBJ2-3, with D maybe TRBD2 (6 bases). CDR1 and CDR2 from the germline V gene are SGHAT and FQNNGV. V dropped 2 bases and J dropped 7 bases, with 22 bases sitting between them. The CDR3 has 17 amino acids. The CDR3 DNA reads as TGTGCCAGCAGCTTATTGGGTTGGGGGGATAAGAAGAATACGCAGTATTTT. This gives the protein CASSLLGWGDKKNTQYF.

This clonotype was counted between two and nine times. The V and J genes are TRBV25-1 and TRBJ1-2; D is ambiguous. The length of the CDR3 is 15 residues. The germline V gene encodes CDR1 MGHDK and CDR2 SYGVNS. V was trimmed by 1 base and J by 0 bases, leaving 9 bases between them. CDR3 residues: CASSESGWSNYGYTF. The CDR3 DNA sequence: TGTGCCAGCAGTGAATCCGGGTGGTCTAACTATGGCTACACCTTC.

The chain has TRBV6-5 and TRBJ2-1; 10 bases map to TRBD2. TRBJ2-7 matches the DNA end more closely, so the J call is doubtful. This CDR3 is built from 15 residues. Per the germline V gene, CDR1 is MNHEY and CDR2 is SVGAGI. CDR3 sequence reads: CASSYRLAGDYEQYF. As DNA, the CDR3 is TGTGCCAGCAGTTATCGGCTAGCGGGGGATTACGAGCAGTACTTC.

This clonotype has a handful of counts. The chain combines TRBV6-2 or TRBV6-3 with TRBJ2-4; D uncertain. Looked up from germline, CDR1 is MNHEY and CDR2 is SVGEGT. The CDR3 is made up of 18 amino acids. Trimming pared 8 bases from V and 1 base from J, leaving 24 bases between. The DNA for the CDR3 is TGTGCCAGCTCATTAGGAGTGGGCGTCGGCTCGGCCAAAAACATTCAGTACTTC. Translated, it gives CASSLGVGVGSAKNIQYF.

The chain uses TRBV5-1 and TRBJ1-4; D not resolved. Germline assignment: CDR1 SGHRS and CDR2 YFSETQ. CDR3 length: 17 amino acids. V was shortened by 0 bases and J by 6 bases, with 18 bases between the two germline ends. This CDR3 reads CASSLAMRSASDEKLFF. The CDR3 region has the DNA TGCGCCAGCAGCTTGGCCATGCGAAGCGCTTCGGATGAAAAACTGTTTTTT.

This clonotype was seen only a few times. The chain carries TRBV29-1 and TRBJ1-1; D unresolved. V gave up 4 bases and J gave up 1 base, with 10 bases separating them. The CDR3 sequence is 13 residues long. From germline, CDR1 is SQVTM and CDR2 ANQGSEA. CDR3 DNA: TGCAGCGTTGGACCACGGGGGAACACTGAAGCTTTCTTT. It translates to CSVGPRGNTEAFF.

This clonotype was counted between two and nine times. V and J are TRBV5-1 and TRBJ2-2; TRBD1 aligns across 8 bases. From germline, CDR1 is SGHRS and CDR2 YFSETQ. Trimming took 2 bases from V and 1 from J; bases not matched to a gene: 4. The CDR3 runs to 16 residues. The DNA of the CDR3 is TGCGCCAGCAGCTTAACCGGGACAGGGAACACCGGGGAGCTGTTTTTT. Translated, it gives CASSLTGTGNTGELFF.

This clonotype was seen more than once but under ten times. The rearrangement links TRBV27 to TRBJ2-7; 9 bases line up with TRBD2. The ends lost 0 bases at V and 5 bases at J; junction bases unmatched: 5. The CDR3 spans 15 residues. CDR1 is MNHEY and CDR2 is SMNVEV in the germline V gene (reference sequence). Here the CDR3 reads CASSLSGGGAHEQYF. In DNA form, the CDR3 reads TGTGCCAGCAGTTTATCGGGCGGGGGGGCCCACGAGCAGTACTTC.

The chain couples TRBV10-2 to TRBJ2-1; tentatively, D is TRBD2 (5 bases). Germline CDR1 is WSHSY and CDR2 is SAAADI. V was pared by 2 bases and J by 5 bases, with 13 bases between. CDR3 length equals 15 residues. The CDR3 coding sequence is TGCGCCAGCAGTGAGACCCCGGGATCCCACAATGAGCAGTTCTTC. This codes for CASSETPGSHNEQFF.